Following are 6 T cell receptor beta chains from one sample sequenced in a study of CD8+ T cells in alopecia areata (dated by TCRdb to 2017 to 2018). The library was generated by the immunoSEQ multiplex PCR assay. For TCR sequencing, RNA was extracted from every sample and reverse transcribed into cDNA to serve as template. TCRdb mirrors the immuneACCESS table, restricted to in-frame sequences. Some clones are absent from its copies; in checked studies, under half trace to an unresolved V gene, and the reason for the others is unknown. A total of about 160,000 clones appear in this sample, just over 65% of them only once. The ten largest clones take up 0.91% of the sample. The time point tag for this specimen amounts to: more than three weeks on oral tofacitinib. Taken with the paper, the label for treatment or condition translates to: oral pan-JAK inhibitor, 5-10 mg twice daily. This sample comprised CD4+ T cells sorted from blood, obtained at week 4, from a patient treated with tofacitinib. Receptors were obtained from a human donor with alopecia areata.

The V and J genes are TRBV19 and TRBJ1-1; 7 nucleotides align to TRBD1. V shed 9 bases, J shed 3 bases, and the junction held 16 bases outside the gene matches. This CDR3 has 16 residues. Per the germline V gene, CDR1 is LNHDA and CDR2 is SQIVND (reference sequence). The CDR3 DNA is TGTGCCAGGCACAGGGGCGGAGTAATTCGGGACACTGAAGCTTTCTTT. Amino acid sequence: CARHRGGVIRDTEAFF.

The chain combines TRBV5-1 with TRBJ1-1; D unclear. Germline V gene data show CDR1 as SGHRS and CDR2 as YFSETQ. The V end lost 1 base, the J end lost 1 base, and 5 bases lay between the germline ends. The CDR3 has 13 amino acids. CDR3 coding DNA: TGCGCCAGCAGCTTGACTGAGAACACTGAAGCTTTCTTT. This gives the protein CASSLTENTEAFF.

This clone was observed a few times. The chain recombines TRBV5-4 with TRBJ2-5; D is perhaps TRBD2 (5 bases). From germline, CDR1 is SGHNT and CDR2 YYREEE (reference sequence). There are 16 residues in the CDR3. Trimming stripped 4 bases from V and 1 base from J, with 17 bases between. CDR3 sequence (DNA): TGTGCCAGCAGCCAAGGCGGGCCCGGAACCCAAGAGACCCAGTACTTC. Residues: CASSQGGPGTQETQYF.

This clone was observed a single time. The gene calls are TRBV29-1 and TRBJ1-6; D ambiguous. Germline V gene lookup returns CDR1 SQVTM and CDR2 ANQGSEA. This CDR3 spans 13 amino acids. Deletions cut 4 bases from V and 5 bases from J, with 9 bases between. The CDR3 sequence is CSVVTADNSPLHF. In DNA, the CDR3 is TGCAGCGTTGTTACGGCAGATAATTCACCCCTCCACTTT. Using reference TRBV29-1 and TRBJ1-6 for the parts outside the CDR3, the full variable domain is SAVISQKPSRDICQRGTSLTIQCQVDSQVTMMFWYRQQPGQSLTLIATANQGSEATYESGFVIDKFPISRPNLTFSTLTVSNMSPEDSSIYLCSVVTADNSPLHFGNGTRLTVT.

This clone has more than one count but fewer than ten. The genes are TRBV10-2 and TRBJ2-1; a weak D match, TRBD2 (5 bases). V was clipped by 6 bases and J by 10 bases, with 13 bases between them. From germline, CDR1 is WSHSY and CDR2 SAAADI. The CDR3 runs to 12 residues. CDR3 nucleotide sequence: TGCGCCAGCAGCCCTGGACGGGAAGAGCAGTTCTTC. The encoded protein is CASSPGREEQFF.

The chain has TRBV5-1 and TRBJ1-2; 10 bases are a match to TRBD1. CDR3 length: 14 residues. Trimming at V came to 2 bases and at J to 4 bases, leaving 2 bases not matched to a gene. Germline V gene lookup returns CDR1 SGHRS and CDR2 YFSETQ. CDR3 residues: CASSFGDRGYGYTF. CDR3 bases: TGCGCCAGCAGCTTTGGGGACAGGGGCTATGGCTACACCTTC.